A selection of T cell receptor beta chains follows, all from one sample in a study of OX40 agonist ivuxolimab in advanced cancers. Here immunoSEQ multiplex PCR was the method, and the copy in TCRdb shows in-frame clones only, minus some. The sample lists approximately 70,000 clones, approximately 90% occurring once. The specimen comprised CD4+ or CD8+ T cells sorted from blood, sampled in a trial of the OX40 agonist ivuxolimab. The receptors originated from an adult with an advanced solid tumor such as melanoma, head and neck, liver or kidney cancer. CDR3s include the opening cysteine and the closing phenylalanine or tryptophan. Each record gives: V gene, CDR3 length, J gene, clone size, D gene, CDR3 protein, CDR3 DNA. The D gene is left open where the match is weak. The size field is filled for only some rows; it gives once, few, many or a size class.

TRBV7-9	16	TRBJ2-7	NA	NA	CASSLASPTKGYEQYF	TGTGCCAGCAGCTTAGCGTCACCCACCAAAGGATATGAGCAGTACTTC
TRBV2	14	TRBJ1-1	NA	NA	CATTLLGLNTEAFF	TGTGCCACCACCTTGCTGGGGTTGAACACTGAAGCTTTCTTT
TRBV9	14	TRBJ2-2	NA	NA	CASSVGDGTGELFF	TGTGCCAGCAGCGTAGGGGACGGCACCGGGGAGCTGTTTTTT
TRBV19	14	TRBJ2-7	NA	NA	CASMWPQLTYEQYF	TGTGCCAGTATGTGGCCCCAGCTGACCTACGAGCAGTACTTC
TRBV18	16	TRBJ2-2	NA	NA	CASSPTDSANTGELFF	TGTGCCAGCTCACCTACCGACAGCGCGAACACCGGGGAGCTGTTTTTT
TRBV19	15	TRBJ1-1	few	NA	CASNPQARTDTEAFF	TGTGCCAGTAACCCTCAAGCACGAACCGACACTGAAGCTTTCTTT
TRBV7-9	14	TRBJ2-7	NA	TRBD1	CASSFPGQGYEQYF	TGTGCCAGCAGCTTCCCAGGACAGGGATACGAGCAGTACTTC
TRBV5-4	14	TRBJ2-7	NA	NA	CASSLEGTVSEQYF	TGTGCCAGCAGCTTGGAGGGCACGGTGTCCGAGCAGTACTTC
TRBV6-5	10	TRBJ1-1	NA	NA	CASSYVTAFF	TGTGCCAGCAGTTACGTAACAGCTTTCTTT
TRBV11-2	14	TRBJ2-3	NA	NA	CASSLGLDSDTQYF	TGTGCCAGCAGCTTAGGACTAGATTCAGATACGCAGTATTTT
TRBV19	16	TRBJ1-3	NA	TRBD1	CASVLKGQLTRNTIYF	TGTGCCAGCGTATTAAAGGGACAGCTTACCAGAAACACCATATATTTT
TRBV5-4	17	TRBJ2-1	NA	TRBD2	CASSRRLASVANNEQFF	TGTGCCAGCAGCCGACGACTAGCCTCCGTAGCAAACAATGAGCAGTTCTTC
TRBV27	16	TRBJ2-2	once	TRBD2	CASSLHSGSDTGELFF	TGTGCCAGCAGTCTCCATAGCGGGAGTGACACCGGGGAGCTGTTTTTT
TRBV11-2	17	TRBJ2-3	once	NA	CASSRRMGGNSTDTQYF	TGTGCCAGCAGCCGAAGGATGGGGGGCAATAGCACAGATACGCAGTATTTT
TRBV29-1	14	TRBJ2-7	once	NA	CSVRKDSAFYEQYF	TGCAGCGTTAGGAAGGACAGCGCCTTCTACGAGCAGTACTTC
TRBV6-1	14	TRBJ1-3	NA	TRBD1	CASVGTGSRNTIYF	TGTGCCAGCGTCGGGACAGGGTCTCGAAACACCATATATTTT
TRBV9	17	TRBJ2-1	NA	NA	CASSVSPAGVLQGEQFF	TGTGCCAGCAGCGTCTCCCCTGCGGGAGTTCTCCAGGGGGAGCAGTTCTTC
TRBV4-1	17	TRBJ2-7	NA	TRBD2	CASSQDPRGGILDEQYF	TGCGCCAGCAGCCAAGATCCTCGGGGAGGGATCCTCGACGAGCAGTACTTC
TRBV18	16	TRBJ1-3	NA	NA	CASSSPTGRNGNTIYF	TGTGCCAGCTCGAGTCCCACAGGGAGAAATGGAAACACCATATATTTT
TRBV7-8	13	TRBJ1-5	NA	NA	CASSLTGNQPQHF	TGTGCCAGCAGCTTGACAGGCAATCAGCCCCAGCATTTT
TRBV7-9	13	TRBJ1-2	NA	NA	CASSLSGNGGYTF	TGTGCCAGCAGCTTATCAGGGAATGGTGGCTACACCTTC
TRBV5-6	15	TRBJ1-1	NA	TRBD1	CASSPDRGPDTEAFF	TGTGCCAGCAGCCCTGACAGGGGGCCGGACACTGAAGCTTTCTTT
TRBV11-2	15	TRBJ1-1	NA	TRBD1	CASSPTTGKNTEAFF	TGTGCCAGCAGCCCGACGACAGGGAAGAACACTGAAGCTTTCTTT
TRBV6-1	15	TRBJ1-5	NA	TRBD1	CASTQPGTVWQPQHF	TGTGCCAGCACTCAACCAGGGACAGTTTGGCAGCCCCAGCATTTT
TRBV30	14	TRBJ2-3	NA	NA	CAWSRGAGTDTQYF	TGTGCCTGGAGTCGGGGGGCTGGGACAGATACGCAGTATTTT
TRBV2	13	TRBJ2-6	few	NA	CASQGTGANVLTF	TGTGCCAGCCAGGGCACTGGGGCCAACGTCCTGACTTTC
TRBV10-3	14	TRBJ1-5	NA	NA	CAISESIGNQPQHF	TGTGCCATCAGTGAGTCGATAGGGAATCAGCCCCAGCATTTT
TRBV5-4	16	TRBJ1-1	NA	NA	CASSLGQGYMNTEAFF	TGTGCCAGCAGCTTGGGGCAGGGTTACATGAACACTGAAGCTTTCTTT
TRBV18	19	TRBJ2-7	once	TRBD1	CASSPPYWTGEGKNYEQYF	TGTGCCAGCTCACCACCGTATTGGACAGGGGAGGGTAAAAACTACGAGCAGTACTTC
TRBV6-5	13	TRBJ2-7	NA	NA	CASSYSIKGEQYF	TGTGCCAGCAGTTACTCGATTAAGGGCGAGCAGTACTTC
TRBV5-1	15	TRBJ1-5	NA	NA	CASNFGLRGVQPQHF	TGCGCCAGCAACTTTGGTCTGAGGGGGGTACAGCCCCAGCATTTT
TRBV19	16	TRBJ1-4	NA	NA	CASSIYPGQTNEKLFF	TGTGCCAGTAGTATCTACCCGGGACAAACTAATGAAAAACTGTTTTTT
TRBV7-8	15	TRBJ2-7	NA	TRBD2	CASSLGLAGGYEQYF	TGTGCCAGCAGCTTAGGACTAGCGGGGGGATACGAGCAGTACTTC
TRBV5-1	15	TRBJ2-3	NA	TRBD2	CASSLAGKSTDTQYF	TGCGCCAGCTCCCTAGCGGGAAAAAGCACAGATACGCAGTATTTT
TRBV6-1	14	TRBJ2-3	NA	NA	CASSGTYSTDTQYF	TGTGCCAGCAGTGGGACATACAGCACAGATACGCAGTATTTT
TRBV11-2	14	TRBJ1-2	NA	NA	CASSLNPGAYGYTF	TGTGCCAGCAGCTTAAACCCAGGGGCATATGGCTACACCTTC
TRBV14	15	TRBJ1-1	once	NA	CASSQSGFLNTEAFF	TGTGCCAGCAGCCAAAGCGGTTTCTTGAACACTGAAGCTTTCTTT
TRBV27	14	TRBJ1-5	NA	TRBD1	CASSRSQGGQPQHF	TGTGCCAGCAGTCGCTCACAGGGGGGTCAGCCCCAGCATTTT
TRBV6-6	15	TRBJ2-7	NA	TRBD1	CASSYPQDRVDEQYF	TGTGCCAGCAGTTACCCCCAGGACAGGGTAGACGAGCAGTACTTC
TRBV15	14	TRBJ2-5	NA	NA	CATSRAPYQETQYF	TGTGCCACCAGCAGAGCCCCGTACCAAGAGACCCAGTACTTC
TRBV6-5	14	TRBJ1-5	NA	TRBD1	CASRTTGRNQPQHF	TGTGCCAGCAGAACGACAGGGAGGAATCAGCCCCAGCATTTT
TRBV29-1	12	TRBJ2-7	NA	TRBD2	CSVALAGGEQYF	TGCAGCGTTGCACTAGCGGGAGGCGAGCAGTACTTC